The 27 T cell receptor beta chains reported below all come from one sample, sequenced in a study of technical replicates of blood from several donors. Some clones are missing from TCRdb's copy, which holds only in-frame ones; the method was immunoSEQ multiplex PCR. In the table there are 98,000 or so clones, roughly 96% of which are singletons. The sequencing input was T cells isolated from PBMCs. The source of these receptors is a human donor in good health.

This chain joins TRBV28 and TRBJ1-1; perhaps TRBD1 as D (6 bases). Trimming pared 6 bases from V and 6 bases from J, leaving 26 bases between. CDR3 length equals 17 residues. Germline lookup yields CDR1 MDHEN and CDR2 SYDVKM. Here the CDR3 reads CASSLETGYPILSEAFF. CDR3 nucleotides: TGTGCCAGCAGCCTCGAGACAGGCTATCCGATCCTGTCTGAAGCTTTCTTT.

The rearrangement uses TRBV28 and TRBJ1-1; D possibly corresponds to TRBD1 (5 bases). The CDR3 has 13 amino acids. The V gene lost 6 bases and the J gene lost 1 base, with 9 bases spanning the gap. Per the germline V gene, CDR1 is MDHEN and CDR2 is SYDVKM. The CDR3 nucleotides are TGTGCCAGCAGGCGGGACCCGAACACTGAAGCTTTCTTT. It yields the protein CASRRDPNTEAFF.

The chain employs TRBV25-1 and TRBJ2-1; tentative D call: TRBD1 (5 bases). CDR1 is MGHDK, CDR2 SYGVNS, per germline. The V end lost 4 bases, the J end lost 0 bases, and 7 bases lay between the germline ends. CDR3 length equals 14 residues. CDR3 loop: CASSGQSSYNEQFF. The CDR3 bases are TGTGCCAGCAGTGGACAGAGCTCCTACAATGAGCAGTTCTTC.

CDR3: CASSSDRESSPLHF. The CDR3 DNA reads TGTGCCAGCAGCTCCGACAGGGAAAGTTCACCCCTCCACTTT. The V call is TRBV5-5, the J call TRBJ1-6; TRBD1 agrees at 7 bases. Trimming at V came to 3 bases and at J to 9 bases, leaving 6 bases not matched to a gene. Germline V gene data show CDR1 as SGHKS and CDR2 as YYEKEE (reference sequence). The CDR3 length is 14 residues. Combining the CDR3 with reference TRBV5-5 and TRBJ1-6 gives the whole variable domain DAGVTQSPTHLIKTRGQQVTLRCSPISGHKSVSWYQQVLGQGPQFIFQYYEKEERGRGNFPDRFSARQFPNYSSELNVNALLLGDSALYLCASSSDRESSPLHFGNGTRLTVT.

V gene TRBV21-1 combines with J gene TRBJ1-3; the D call of TRBD1 is as the table states it, not checked on the DNA. TRBV21-1 is a listed pseudogene. The CDR3 has 16 amino acids. In DNA form, the CDR3 reads TGTGCCAGCAGCAGCCCTCAGGGGGCGCGGGGAAACACCATATATTTT. Residues: CASSSPQGARGNTIYF.

The chain has TRBV10-3 and TRBJ1-5, with a weak D call TRBD1 (6 bases). The CDR3 extends over 16 amino acids. Germline V gives CDR1 ENHRY, CDR2 SYGVKD. V lost 3 bases and J lost 0, with 12 bases in between. CDR3 amino acids: CAISETTGYSNQPQHF. The CDR3 DNA follows: TGTGCCATCAGTGAAACAACAGGGTATAGCAATCAGCCCCAGCATTTT.

The V and J genes are TRBV6-6 and TRBJ1-5; 8 nucleotides align to TRBD1. V gave up 10 bases and J gave up 5 bases; unmatched junction bases: 7. This CDR3 region has 13 residues. Germline lookup yields CDR1 MNHNY and CDR2 SVGAGI (reference sequence). As DNA, the CDR3 is TGTGCCACCACCCACAGGGGGGATCAGCCCCAGCATTTT. Its protein is CATTHRGDQPQHF.

V and J are TRBV7-8 and TRBJ1-3; D possibly corresponds to TRBD1 (6 bases). The ends were cut back, 3 bases at V and 4 bases at J, with 10 bases in the middle. The V gene's germline CDR1 is SGHVS and CDR2 FQNEAQ. This CDR3 comprises 14 residues. Here the CDR3 DNA reads TGTGCCAGCAGCTTCCCCGGGACAGGAAACACCATATATTTT. It encodes CASSFPGTGNTIYF.

The rearrangement links TRBV18 to TRBJ1-3; D is unresolved. V lost 2 bases, J lost 0 bases, and 8 bases lay in between. Germline V lookup: CDR1 KGHSH, CDR2 LQKENI. The CDR3 has 15 residues. CDR3: CASSPRDNSGNTIYF. In DNA form, the CDR3 reads TGTGCCAGCTCACCAAGAGACAACTCTGGAAACACCATATATTTT.

CDR3 bases: TGTGCCAGTAGTATTGCTTGGACTAGCGGGAGGTCAGACGAGCAGTACTTC. As protein: CASSIAWTSGRSDEQYF. This rearrangement joins TRBV19 to TRBJ2-7; 14 positions match TRBD2. This CDR3 has 17 amino acids. V shed 3 bases, J shed 5 bases, and the junction held 9 bases outside the gene matches. Germline V gives CDR1 LNHDA, CDR2 SQIVND (reference sequence).

The chain carries TRBV6-1 and TRBJ1-5, with 7 bases identical to TRBD1. The CDR3 covers 14 residues. CDR1 is MNHNS, CDR2 SASEGT, per germline. J was trimmed by 2 bases and V by 6 bases; bases with no gene match: 4. DNA for the CDR3: TGTGCCAGCAGCGTTGACAGGGGCAATCAGCCCCAGCATTTT. It translates to CASSVDRGNQPQHF.

The chain links TRBV5-1 to TRBJ2-1, with 7 bases fitting TRBD1. J was trimmed by 6 bases and V by 4 bases; bases with no gene match: 7. There are 14 residues in the CDR3. Per the germline V gene, CDR1 is SGHRS and CDR2 is YFSETQ. CDR3 amino acids: CASSRWDSFNEQFF. CDR3 DNA sequence: TGCGCCAGCAGCCGCTGGGACAGTTTCAATGAGCAGTTCTTC.

This clone was observed once. V usage is TRBV4-1 and J usage is TRBJ2-5, with TRBD2 as a possible D gene (5 bases). This CDR3 is built from 16 residues. Germline assignment: CDR1 MGHRA and CDR2 YSYEKL. V was cut by 1 base and J by 1 base, with 13 bases left in between. In DNA, the CDR3 is TGCGCCAGCAGCCAAGGGGTAGCGATAATCCAAGAGACCCAGTACTTC. This translates into CASSQGVAIIQETQYF.

The chain has TRBV18 and TRBJ1-1, with 8 bases fitting TRBD1. Germline V gene data show CDR1 as KGHSH and CDR2 as LQKENI. V dropped 3 bases and J dropped 3; count of bases not matched to a gene: 6. The CDR3 sequence is 15 residues long. The CDR3 nucleotides read TGTGCCAGCTCACCGGAGGACAGGGAGGACACTGAAGCTTTCTTT. Translated: CASSPEDREDTEAFF.

This chain uses TRBV6-6 with TRBJ1-1; D may be TRBD1 (6 bases). V was trimmed by 5 bases and J by 5 bases, leaving 9 bases between them. The CDR3 spans 12 residues. Germline V gene data show CDR1 as MNHNY and CDR2 as SVGAGI (reference sequence). CDR3 loop: CASSVQGTEAFF. DNA for the CDR3: TGTGCCAGCAGTGTACAGGGAACTGAAGCTTTCTTT.

The rearrangement links TRBV2 to TRBJ2-1; TRBD2 agrees at 7 bases. Looked up from germline, CDR1 is SNHLY and CDR2 is FYNNEI. The ends lost 6 bases at V and 7 bases at J; junction bases unmatched: 9. CDR3 size: 14 residues. The CDR3, as DNA: TGTGCCAGCAGAGGGGAGGGAGAGGAAAATGAGCAGTTCTTC. Translating it yields CASRGEGEENEQFF.

This clone was recorded once. This chain joins TRBV28 and TRBJ2-3; 7 nucleotides line up with TRBD1. This CDR3 contains 14 residues. The trim removed 7 bases at V and 4 bases at J, leaving 8 bases unmatched. Germline values: CDR1 MDHEN, CDR2 SYDVKM. The CDR3 spells CASTTAGGADTQYF. In DNA, the CDR3 is TGTGCCAGCACAACCGCAGGGGGTGCAGATACGCAGTATTTT.

The chain recombines TRBV11-2 with TRBJ2-1, with D perhaps matching TRBD2 (5 bases). This CDR3 contains 15 residues. Germline values: CDR1 SGHAT, CDR2 FQNNGV. Trimming pared 2 bases from V and 2 bases from J, leaving 10 bases between. The CDR3 bases are TGTGCCAGCAGCTTAAGAAGGGAGACCTACAATGAGCAGTTCTTC. As protein: CASSLRRETYNEQFF. Full variable domain (remainder filled in from reference TRBV11-2 and TRBJ2-1): EAGVAQSPRYKIIEKRQSVAFWCNPISGHATLYWYQQILGQGPKLLIQFQNNGVVDDSQLPKDRFSAERLKGVDSTLKIQPAKLEDSAVYLCASSLRRETYNEQFFGPGTRLTVL.

This chain joins TRBV4-2 and TRBJ2-5, with 11 nucleotides matching TRBD2. V lost 3 bases to trimming and J lost 2 bases; unmatched junction nucleotides: 8. The CDR3 runs to 17 residues. Germline V gene lookup returns CDR1 LGHNA and CDR2 YNFKEQ. CDR3 in DNA: TGTGCCAGCAGCCAGGGGGATTCTAGCGGGGGGCAAGAGACCCAGTACTTC. Its translation: CASSQGDSSGGQETQYF.

This clone was counted a single time. Other DNA sequences in the sample encode the same CDR3. This rearrangement joins TRBV6-1 to TRBJ1-5; a weak D match, TRBD1 (6 bases). Trimming removed 2 bases from V and 10 bases from J, with 18 bases in between. The CDR3 has 15 amino acids. The V gene's germline CDR1 is MNHNS and CDR2 SASEGT. CDR3 nucleotide sequence: TGTGCCAGCAGTGAATCTGGGGGCAGGGGTCAACCCCAGCATTTT. Translating it yields CASSESGGRGQPQHF.

V usage is TRBV7-3 and J usage is TRBJ2-2; 8 nucleotides agree with TRBD1. Germline V gives CDR1 SGHTA, CDR2 FQGTGA. Trimming took 5 bases from V and 7 from J; bases not matched to a gene: 9. CDR3 length: 15 amino acids. In DNA, the CDR3 is TGTGCCAGCAGCCCCGACCCACAGGGGGTCGGGGAGCTGTTTTTT. This translates into CASSPDPQGVGELFF.

V is TRBV11-2 and J is TRBJ1-1, with a weak D call TRBD1 (6 bases). Trimming left V 3 bases short and J 6 bases short, with 17 bases between. This CDR3 spans 15 amino acids. Germline CDR1 and CDR2: SGHAT and FQNNGV. CDR3 residues: CASSLSYVQGSEAFF. CDR3 DNA: TGTGCCAGCAGCTTGTCGTATGTGCAGGGGTCTGAAGCTTTCTTT. Full variable domain (remainder filled in from reference TRBV11-2 and TRBJ1-1): EAGVAQSPRYKIIEKRQSVAFWCNPISGHATLYWYQQILGQGPKLLIQFQNNGVVDDSQLPKDRFSAERLKGVDSTLKIQPAKLEDSAVYLCASSLSYVQGSEAFFGQGTRLTVV.

Only one count was recorded for this clone. CDR3: CAWSRGQGNNEQYF. Written as DNA, the CDR3 is TGTGCCTGGAGTCGGGGACAGGGGAACAACGAGCAGTACTTC. The genes are TRBV30 and TRBJ2-7; 10 nucleotides line up with TRBD1. V trimming: 2 bases; J trimming: 5 bases; junction bases outside the gene matches: 6. CDR3 length: 14 residues. Germline CDR1 and CDR2: GTSNPN and SVGIG (reference sequence).

This clone has only one observation. V usage is TRBV7-8 and J usage is TRBJ2-7; 12 nucleotides line up with TRBD2. The CDR3 runs 14 residues. In germline, CDR1 is SGHVS, CDR2 FQNEAQ. Trimming at V came to 5 bases and at J to 3 bases, leaving 2 bases not matched to a gene. CDR3 bases: TGTGCCAGCAGCCAGGGACTAGCGGGCTACGAGCAGTACTTC. This sequence encodes CASSQGLAGYEQYF.

The chain has TRBV29-1 and TRBJ1-4, with unresolved D. Trimming pared 4 bases from V and 7 bases from J, leaving 10 bases between. The V gene's germline CDR1 is SQVTM and CDR2 ANQGSEA. The CDR3 is 12 amino acids. Here the CDR3 reads CSVARESEKLFF. In DNA, the CDR3 is TGCAGCGTTGCTAGGGAGAGTGAAAAACTGTTTTTT.

This clone is a singleton in its sample. This chain joins TRBV7-9 and TRBJ1-2; maybe TRBD1 (6 bases). The CDR3 length is 16 residues. Trimming left V 5 bases short and J 1 base short, with 17 bases between. CDR1 is SEHNR, CDR2 FQNEAQ, per germline (reference sequence). CDR3 amino acids: CASSTPTGLVNYGYTF. The CDR3 DNA sequence: TGTGCCAGCAGCACCCCGACAGGCCTCGTTAACTATGGCTACACCTTC.

The J gene is TRBJ2-7, the V gene TRBV13; TRBD1 aligns across 8 bases. The CDR3 has 18 amino acids. V lost 3 bases and J lost 2; bases outside the gene matches: 15. From germline, CDR1 is PRHDT and CDR2 FYEKMQ (reference sequence). The DNA for the CDR3 is TGTGCCAGCAGCTTCCAATACACTTACGACAGGGGCACCTACGAGCAGTACTTC. This gives the protein CASSFQYTYDRGTYEQYF.